This T cell receptor (beta chain) was obtained from a study of T-cell memory formation after mild COVID-19. Overall study results and limits: Several responding clones turned up in pre-infection memory, indicating that cross-reactive memory may have taken part. What remained unconfirmed was the SARS-CoV-2 specificity of second-wave clones peaking on day 37.

The CDR3 covers 16 residues. The ends lost 4 bases at V and 4 bases at J; junction bases unmatched: 11. In germline, CDR1 is SGHTA, CDR2 FQGNSA. Via MiXCR, TCRdb re-called the 5' RACE reads, giving one row per CDR3 protein. The profile shows hundreds of thousands of distinct CDR3 sequences, approximately 20% of them singletons. Notes on this clonotype: What it binds is not known.

Specimen: PBMCs or a T cell subset sorted from them (not recorded which). This sequence joins TRBV7-2 and TRBJ2-7; 9 nucleotides match TRBD2. This clonotype was obtained from an adult woman who had mild COVID-19 (a few samples of this study predate the infection). Cell type and time point are not known. The CDR3 reads CASSSLPSGTSYEQYF. Here the CDR3 DNA reads TGTGCCAGCAGCTCCCTCCCTAGCGGGACCTCATACGAGCAGTACTTC. Based on the CDR3 plus reference TRBV7-2 and TRBJ2-7, the full variable domain is GAGVSQSPSNKVTEKGKDVELRCDPISGHTALYWYRQSLGQGLEFLIYFQGNSAPDKSGLPSDRFSAERTGGSVSTLTIQRTQQEDSAVYLCASSSLPSGTSYEQYFGPGTRLTVT.